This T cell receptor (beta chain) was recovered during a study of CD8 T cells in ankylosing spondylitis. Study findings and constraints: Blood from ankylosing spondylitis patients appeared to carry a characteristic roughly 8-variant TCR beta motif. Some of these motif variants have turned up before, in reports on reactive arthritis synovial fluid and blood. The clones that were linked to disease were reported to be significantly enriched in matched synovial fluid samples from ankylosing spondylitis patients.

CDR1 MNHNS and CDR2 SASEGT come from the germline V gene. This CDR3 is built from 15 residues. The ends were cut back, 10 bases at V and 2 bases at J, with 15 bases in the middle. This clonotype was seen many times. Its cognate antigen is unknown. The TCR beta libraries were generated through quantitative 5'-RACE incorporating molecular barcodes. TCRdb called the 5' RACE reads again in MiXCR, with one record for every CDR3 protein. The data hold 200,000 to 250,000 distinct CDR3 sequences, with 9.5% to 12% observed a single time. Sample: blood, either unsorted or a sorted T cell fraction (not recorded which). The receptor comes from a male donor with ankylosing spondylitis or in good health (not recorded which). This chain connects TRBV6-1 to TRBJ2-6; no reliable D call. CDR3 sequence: CATQPPVAGANVLTF. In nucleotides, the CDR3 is TGTGCCACCCAACCCCCGGTAGCTGGGGCCAACGTCCTGACTTTC.